One and the same sample provided the 25 T cell receptor beta chains below, sequenced in a study of cytomegalovirus exposure and HLA in healthy donors. This PCR relied on a set of 60 Vbeta primers and 13 Jbeta primers. Method: immunoSEQ multiplex PCR; TCRdb's copy keeps in-frame clones and lacks some. The repertoire holds 150,000 or so clones, with around 80% as singletons. Sequences were obtained from PBMCs. These receptors were taken from a woman in her 40s in good health and CMV-seropositive.

This chain links TRBV5-6 with TRBJ1-2, with D uncertain. This CDR3 has 13 amino acids. CDR1 is SGHDT, CDR2 YYEEEE, per germline. V lost 3 bases to trimming and J lost 5 bases, with 11 bases between them. CDR3 bases: TGTGCCAGCAGCTACAGTGCGGGGTATGGCTACACCTTC. It encodes CASSYSAGYGYTF.

Notes on this clone: No conserved phenylalanine or tryptophan ends this CDR3, so it is likely a read error. This chain's CDR3 is CASSLSGGYEQYL. CDR3 bases: TGTGCCAGCAGCCTGAGCGGGGGTTACGAGCAGTACCTC. The chain has TRBV7-9 and TRBJ2-7, with 8 positions matching TRBD2. The V and J ends lost 5 bases and 4 bases, in that order; junction bases with no gene match: 4. This CDR3 spans 13 amino acids. Germline loops: CDR1 SEHNR, CDR2 FQNEAQ (reference sequence).

The rearrangement links TRBV27 to TRBJ1-2; tentatively, D is TRBD1 (5 bases). CDR3 length equals 15 residues. The ends were cut back, 2 bases at V and 4 bases at J, with 14 bases in the middle. In germline, CDR1 is MNHEY, CDR2 SMNVEV (reference sequence). The CDR3, as DNA: TGTGCCAGCAGTTTAAGTTATACAGGATTCTATGGCTACACCTTC. It encodes CASSLSYTGFYGYTF.

This chain links TRBV6-1 with TRBJ2-7; possibly TRBD2 for D (6 bases). From germline, CDR1 is MNHNS and CDR2 SASEGT. The CDR3 sequence is 16 residues long. V lost 0 bases and J lost 0, with 12 bases in between. The CDR3 sequence is CASSEARRATSYEQYF. In DNA, the CDR3 is TGTGCCAGCAGTGAAGCGCGGAGGGCTACCTCCTACGAGCAGTACTTC.

The chain employs TRBV5-1 and TRBJ2-5, with TRBD1 matching over 9 bases. Germline CDR1 is SGHRS and CDR2 is YFSETQ. This CDR3 is 15 amino acids long. With 0 bases clipped from V and 5 bases from J, the junction kept 5 bases outside the gene matches. CDR3 sequence reads: CASSLVPGTGETQYF. CDR3 in DNA: TGCGCCAGCAGCTTGGTACCCGGGACAGGGGAGACCCAGTACTTC.

The rearrangement uses TRBV9 and TRBJ2-1, with TRBD1 identical over 10 bases. Germline-derived CDR1 and CDR2 are SGDLS and YYNGEE. Trimming removed 4 bases from V and 1 base from J; junction bases left unmatched: 11. CDR3 length: 18 residues. This CDR3 is CASSPHPGTGVSYNEQFF. CDR3 DNA: TGTGCCAGCAGCCCCCATCCCGGGACAGGGGTTTCCTACAATGAGCAGTTCTTC.

The CDR3 loop reads CASSIGTGTGSGNTIYF. The CDR3 DNA is TGTGCCAGCAGCATCGGGACAGGAACGGGCTCTGGAAACACCATATATTTT. The V and J genes are TRBV9 and TRBJ1-3; 8 nucleotides agree with TRBD1. This CDR3 contains 17 residues. In germline, CDR1 is SGDLS, CDR2 YYNGEE. With V trimmed by 4 bases and J by 0 bases, 9 bases remained unmatched.

The V and J genes are TRBV6-4 and TRBJ2-7; 10 positions match TRBD1. The V segment lost 3 bases and the J segment 5 bases; nucleotides outside the gene matches: 7. The CDR3 consists of 15 residues. Germline assignment: CDR1 MRHNA and CDR2 SNTAGT. CDR3 protein: CASSESGTGVHEQYF. As DNA, the CDR3 is TGTGCCAGCAGTGAATCGGGGACAGGGGTCCACGAGCAGTACTTC.

V usage is TRBV19 and J usage is TRBJ1-1; 9 nucleotides agree with TRBD1. This CDR3 contains 16 residues. CDR1 is LNHDA, CDR2 SQIVND, per germline (reference sequence). J lost 4 bases, V lost 5 bases, and 11 bases had no gene match. DNA for the CDR3: TGTGCCAGTAGTGCGGGACAGGGTTCGTTAGGCACTGAAGCTTTCTTT. This gives the protein CASSAGQGSLGTEAFF.

The V and J genes are TRBV4-1 and TRBJ2-2, with a weak D call TRBD2 (5 bases). V lost 4 bases and J 4 bases, leaving 16 bases between the germline ends. The germline gives CDR1 MGHRA, CDR2 YSYEKL. The CDR3 consists of 16 residues. CDR3 DNA sequence: TGCGCCAGCAGCCGATCGGGTGAGCGGCCCACCGGGGAGCTGTTTTTT. Its translation is CASSRSGERPTGELFF.

This chain uses TRBV7-9 with TRBJ1-1, with D perhaps matching TRBD1 (6 bases). Between the trimmed V and J ends, which lost 5 bases and 0 bases, there was a span of 10 bases. The germline V gene encodes CDR1 SEHNR and CDR2 FQNEAQ (reference sequence). The CDR3 contains 14 residues. Here the CDR3 DNA reads TGTGCCAGCAGCCGGACAGCCATGAACACTGAAGCTTTCTTT. Amino acids: CASSRTAMNTEAFF. The full variable domain, its missing parts supplied by reference TRBV7-9 and TRBJ1-1, is DTGVSQNPRHKITKRGQNVTFRCDPISEHNRLYWYRQTLGQGPEFLTYFQNEAQLEKSRLLSDRFSAERPKGSFSTLEIQRTEQGDSAMYLCASSRTAMNTEAFFGQGTRLTVV.

CDR3: CSARRNTQYF. In nucleotides, the CDR3 is TGCAGTGCTAGGAGAAATACGCAGTATTTT. The V gene is TRBV20-1, the J gene TRBJ2-3, with unresolved D. The CDR3 length is 10 residues. The V and J ends lost 3 bases and 7 bases respectively, with 5 bases between them. The germline gives CDR1 DFQATT, CDR2 SNEGSKA (reference sequence).

This chain links TRBV6-5 with TRBJ1-1; 8 nucleotides match TRBD1. The J segment lost 5 bases and the V segment lost 2 bases, leaving 7 bases of the junction unmatched. Germline V CDR1 and CDR2: MNHEY, SVGAGI. CDR3 size: 15 residues. The CDR3 spells CASSYPGQGRTEAFF. The CDR3 coding sequence is TGTGCCAGCAGTTACCCTGGACAGGGACGGACTGAAGCTTTCTTT.

This clone was picked up a small number of times. The rearrangement joins TRBV5-6 to TRBJ2-1, with D possibly TRBD2 on 6 matching bases. Germline loops: CDR1 SGHDT, CDR2 YYEEEE. This CDR3 spans 14 amino acids. The V and J ends lost 2 bases and 7 bases respectively, with 13 bases between them. In nucleotides, the CDR3 is TGTGCCAGCAGCTTAGTGGACGGAGGGAATGAGCAGTTCTTC. Amino acid sequence: CASSLVDGGNEQFF.

The V gene is TRBV19, the J gene TRBJ2-1, with D hard to call. V dropped 3 bases and J dropped 5 bases, with 11 bases sitting between them. Germline V gene lookup returns CDR1 LNHDA and CDR2 SQIVND (reference sequence). The CDR3 runs to 14 residues. CDR3 sequence reads: CASSIVARNNEQFF. The CDR3, as DNA: TGTGCCAGTAGTATTGTGGCGCGGAACAATGAGCAGTTCTTC.

The V call is TRBV5-1, the J call TRBJ1-2; D is perhaps TRBD1 (5 bases). This CDR3 region has 23 residues. From germline, CDR1 is SGHRS and CDR2 YFSETQ. The V end lost 4 bases, the J end lost 3 bases, and 40 bases lay between the germline ends. The CDR3 DNA follows: TGCGCCAGCAGCCATAAATCTGGACACCCGGACGGTGAATCCACGGAAAGTTACTATGGCTACACCTTC. It translates to CASSHKSGHPDGESTESYYGYTF.

This rearrangement joins TRBV9 to TRBJ2-5; 9 bases are shared with TRBD1. The CDR3 extends over 16 amino acids. CDR1 and CDR2 from the germline V gene are SGDLS and YYNGEE. V was pared by 0 bases and J by 5 bases, with 8 bases of the junction left unmatched. CDR3 sequence reads: CASSVEQGQGWETQYF. In nucleotides, the CDR3 is TGTGCCAGCAGCGTAGAGCAGGGACAGGGTTGGGAGACCCAGTACTTC.

The CDR3 bases are TGTGCCAGCTCACCGACCGCCGGGGGGCTTCGCGAGCAGTACTTC. Protein: CASSPTAGGLREQYF. The chain is built from TRBV18 and TRBJ2-7; weak D call: TRBD2 (7 bases). This CDR3 spans 15 amino acids. V lost 3 bases, J lost 6 bases, and 18 bases lay in between. In germline, CDR1 is KGHSH, CDR2 LQKENI.

This chain uses TRBV18 with TRBJ2-3, with 9 bases that match TRBD2. Germline lookup yields CDR1 KGHSH and CDR2 LQKENI. The V and J ends lost 3 bases and 0 bases, in that order; junction bases with no gene match: 10. The length of the CDR3 is 18 residues. The CDR3 loop is CASSPFAGGIPSTDTQYF. The CDR3 DNA follows: TGTGCCAGCTCACCGTTTGCGGGGGGGATCCCCAGCACAGATACGCAGTATTTT.

J is TRBJ1-2 and V is TRBV9, with 8 nucleotides matching TRBD1. V was clipped by 0 bases and J by 7 bases; unmatched bases: 5. CDR3 size: 14 residues. Germline V CDR1 and CDR2: SGDLS, YYNGEE. The CDR3 loop is CASSVDNRGFGYTF. The CDR3 DNA reads as TGTGCCAGCAGCGTAGATAACAGGGGGTTTGGCTACACCTTC.

V and J are TRBV19 and TRBJ1-5; a weak D match, TRBD1 (5 bases). Germline CDR1 is LNHDA and CDR2 is SQIVND (reference sequence). This CDR3 is built from 14 residues. With 4 bases removed from V and 7 bases from J, the gap between germline ends came to 14 bases. The CDR3 DNA sequence: TGTGCCAGTAGTACCGGGGGGTCGAGGCAGCCCCAGCATTTT. This sequence encodes CASSTGGSRQPQHF. Combining the CDR3 with reference TRBV19 and TRBJ1-5 gives the whole variable domain DGGITQSPKYLFRKEGQNVTLSCEQNLNHDAMYWYRQDPGQGLRLIYYSQIVNDFQKGDIAEGYSVSREKKESFPLTVTSAQKNPTAFYLCASSTGGSRQPQHFGDGTRLSIL.

The CDR3 spells CASSSMRNVAEQFF. The DNA of the CDR3 is TGTGCCAGCAGCTCCATGAGGAATGTTGCCGAGCAGTTCTTC. This chain connects TRBV11-3 to TRBJ2-1; no clear D. The V end was cut by 4 bases, the J end by 10 bases, with 17 bases between. CDR3 length: 14 residues. Germline CDR1 reads SGHNT; CDR2 reads YENEEA.

This clone showed up just once. The V gene is TRBV6-6, the J gene TRBJ1-1, with D possibly TRBD1 on 5 matching bases. The CDR3 sequence is 14 residues long. With 7 bases removed from V and 1 base from J, the gap between germline ends came to 13 bases. Per the germline V gene, CDR1 is MNHNY and CDR2 is SVGAGI (reference sequence). Here the CDR3 DNA reads TGTGCCAGCACCCTCAACGGGGGGAACACTGAAGCTTTCTTT. This codes for CASTLNGGNTEAFF.

The V and J genes are TRBV5-1 and TRBJ2-1; tentative D call: TRBD2 (5 bases). Trimming cost V 1 base and J 4 bases, with 9 bases left between them. The germline CDR1 and CDR2 sequences are SGHRS and YFSETQ. CDR3 length equals 14 residues. In nucleotides, the CDR3 is TGCGCCAGCAGCTTGCTAGCAGATTACAATGAGCAGTTCTTC. It encodes CASSLLADYNEQFF.

The gene calls are TRBV18 and TRBJ1-3; unclear D gene. Germline loops: CDR1 KGHSH, CDR2 LQKENI. This CDR3 is 13 amino acids long. Trimming stripped 2 bases from V and 4 bases from J, with 6 bases between. Here the CDR3 DNA reads TGTGCCAGCTCACCAGGACTAGGAAACACCATATATTTT. It translates to CASSPGLGNTIYF.